This T cell receptor (beta chain) comes out of a study of cytomegalovirus exposure and HLA in healthy donors. Study as a whole: Earlier work reported 90 million to 120 million unique TCR beta sequences from 180 million or so T cells.

CDR1 and CDR2 (germline): MNHEY, SMNVEV (reference sequence). The V segment lost 8 bases and the J segment 7 bases; nucleotides outside the gene matches: 3. CDR3 length: 13 amino acids. The PCR made use of 60 Vbeta and 13 Jbeta primers. Only in-frame clones appear in the TCRdb table, and some are missing; sequencing was by immunoSEQ multiplex PCR. The data contain 100,000 to 150,000 clones, roughly 82% of them singletons. The specimen was PBMCs. The TCR sequence derives from an older woman in good health and CMV-seropositive. The chain joins TRBV27 to TRBJ1-6; 9 bases fit TRBD1. CDR3 sequence (DNA): TGTGCCAGCGGGGACAGGGAAAATTCACCCCTCCACTTT. Protein product: CASGDRENSPLHF.